This TCR beta chain was sequenced during a study of tumor-infiltrating lymphocytes in primary liver carcinoma. Study context: Enrolled patients were male and female, aged 30 to 69 years. Sequenced samples came back with roughly 3.5 to 7.5 million productive TCRbeta reads, and the counts looked alike across tissue types. Whole-study results and caveats: Since sampling was bulk and unsorted, CD4+ and CD8+ repertoires were not compared.

Researchers generated TCR beta cDNA from around 510 ng of total RNA, relying on a constant-region primer. Employing slightly modified ARM-PCR, three nested multiplex PCR rounds were run, and these gave rise to the TCR beta libraries. Two initial PCR rounds of around 10 cycles each paired TRBV1-TRBV30 forward primers with a C-beta reverse primer. From the multiplex PCR reads, TCRdb called clonotypes with MiXCR, one entry per CDR3 protein. The sample has about 320,000 distinct CDR3 sequences, more than 55% seen once. This clonotype has at least ten counts. Its antigen is as yet unknown. The CDR3 sequence is 11 residues long. Germline lookup yields CDR1 MNHEY and CDR2 SVGEGT. Between the trimmed V and J ends, which lost 4 bases and 10 bases, there was a span of 8 bases. Blood RNA came from unsorted whole blood; germline DNA was also extracted.

V usage is TRBV6-2 or TRBV6-3 and J usage is TRBJ2-1; D is uncertain. The sequence came from a man aged 35 to 55 with primary liver carcinoma and hepatitis B virus infection. The sequenced sample was peripheral blood. The CDR3 reads CASSSLREQFF. In DNA, the CDR3 is TGTGCCAGCAGTTCTCTTAGGGAGCAGTTCTTC.